The 15 T cell receptor beta chains in this list originate from one sample, sequenced in a study of OX40 agonist ivuxolimab in advanced cancers. Sequenced by immunoSEQ multiplex PCR; TCRdb stores in-frame clones only, minus some. The data hold tens of thousands of clones, with over 90% observed a single time. Material: CD4+ or CD8+ T cells sorted from blood, obtained in a trial of the OX40 agonist ivuxolimab. The origin of the receptors is an adult with an advanced solid tumor such as melanoma, head and neck, liver or kidney cancer.

The J gene is TRBJ1-1, the V gene TRBV5-1, with no clear D. Looked up from germline, CDR1 is SGHRS and CDR2 is YFSETQ. V shed 1 base and J shed 1 base, with 14 bases lying between them. The CDR3 is made up of 16 amino acids. In DNA form, the CDR3 reads TGCGCCAGCAGCTTGTTCGCCAGACCGGCGAACACTGAAGCTTTCTTT. Its protein product is CASSLFARPANTEAFF.

V usage is TRBV5-4 and J usage is TRBJ1-1; 8 bases line up with TRBD1. The J segment lost 4 bases and the V segment lost 4 bases, leaving 6 bases of the junction unmatched. The CDR3 is 14 residues long. Germline values: CDR1 SGHNT, CDR2 YYREEE (reference sequence). The CDR3 region is CASSTNTGGTEAFF. DNA for the CDR3: TGTGCCAGCAGCACTAATACAGGGGGCACTGAAGCTTTCTTT.

The sample holds one count of this clone. This chain uses TRBV6-5 with TRBJ2-7; D might be TRBD1 (6 bases). CDR1 is MNHEY, CDR2 SVGAGI, per germline. This CDR3 has 13 amino acids. Trimming removed 5 bases from V and 2 bases from J, with 10 bases in between. Here the CDR3 DNA reads TGTGCCAGCAGTCGGGACATCACCTACGAGCAGTACTTC. Protein sequence: CASSRDITYEQYF.

CDR3 amino acids: CASRQQGDYGYTF. CDR3 bases: TGTGCCAGCAGGCAACAGGGGGACTATGGCTACACCTTC. The gene calls are TRBV2 and TRBJ1-2, with 8 bases aligning to TRBD1. The CDR3 spans 13 residues. Trimming removed 6 bases from V and 3 bases from J; junction bases left unmatched: 3. The germline V gene encodes CDR1 SNHLY and CDR2 FYNNEI.

The J gene is TRBJ2-5, the V gene TRBV4-3; the D gene is possibly TRBD1 (6 bases). The germline gives CDR1 LGHNA, CDR2 YSLEER. The CDR3 totals 16 residues. V dropped 0 bases and J dropped 0 bases, with 11 bases sitting between them. CDR3 bases: TGCGCCAGCAGCCAAGAACACCAGGGGTACCAAGAGACCCAGTACTTC. This translates into CASSQEHQGYQETQYF.

The gene calls are TRBV6-4 and TRBJ2-2; D gene ambiguous. Germline lookup yields CDR1 MRHNA and CDR2 SNTAGT. This CDR3 is 12 amino acids long. Trimming cost V 1 base and J 5 bases, with 2 bases left between them. The CDR3, as DNA: TGTGCCAGCAGTGACTGGACCGGGGAGCTGTTTTTT. Its translation is CASSDWTGELFF.

The chain employs TRBV13 and TRBJ1-2, with D possibly being TRBD1 (6 bases). The CDR3 totals 16 residues. Germline CDR1 PRHDT, CDR2 FYEKMQ (reference sequence). Trimming left V 0 bases short and J 8 bases short, with 19 bases between. CDR3 DNA sequence: TGTGCCAGCAGCTTAGGCCTGGGACACGCAACGGAGGGCTACACCTTC. It is translated as CASSLGLGHATEGYTF. Combining the CDR3 with reference TRBV13 and TRBJ1-2 gives the whole variable domain AAGVIQSPRHLIKEKRETATLKCYPIPRHDTVYWYQQGPGQDPQFLISFYEKMQSDKGSIPDRFSAQQFSDYHSELNMSSLELGDSALYFCASSLGLGHATEGYTFGSGTRLTVV.

This rearrangement joins TRBV19 to TRBJ1-1, with D possibly TRBD1 on 5 matching bases. This CDR3 is built from 14 residues. CDR1 LNHDA and CDR2 SQIVND come from the germline V gene (reference sequence). Deletions cut 7 bases from V and 7 bases from J, with 19 bases between. CDR3 coding DNA: TGTGCCAGTAAACGGACACCCGGTCAAGATGAAGCTTTCTTT. Its translation is CASKRTPGQDEAFF.

The chain's CDR3 is CASSYSGGGLNEQFF. CDR3 nucleotide sequence: TGTGCCAGCAGTTACTCGGGGGGCGGTTTGAATGAGCAGTTCTTC. This chain links TRBV6-5 with TRBJ2-1; D may match TRBD1 or TRBD2 (6 bases each). The V end was cut by 0 bases, the J end by 7 bases, with 13 bases between. The germline V gene has CDR1 MNHEY and CDR2 SVGAGI. This CDR3 contains 15 residues.

Details on this clone: A junction end diverges from the germline sequence, so it may reflect a read error. The J gene is TRBJ2-7, the V gene TRBV7-8; 7 bases are shared with TRBD2. The CDR3 sequence is 17 residues long. The germline V gene has CDR1 SGHVS and CDR2 FQNEAQ. The CDR3 DNA reads as TGTGCCGGCAGCTTCTCAAGAACCCGGGAGGCCGTCTACGAGCAGTACTTC. Amino acid sequence: CAGSFSRTREAVYEQYF.

The V and J genes are TRBV21-1 and TRBJ2-5; the table's D gene call, TRBD2, was not cross checked with the DNA. TRBV21-1 represents a pseudogene. The CDR3 contains 16 residues. CDR3 DNA: TGTGCCAGCAGCAAATATGAAGCGGGGGGCCGAGAGACCCAGTACTTC. This translates into CASSKYEAGGRETQYF.

The chain has TRBV29-1 and TRBJ2-7; 10 bases are shared with TRBD1. The CDR3 consists of 13 residues. Germline V lookup: CDR1 SQVTM, CDR2 ANQGSEA. V gave up 3 bases and J gave up 4 bases; unmatched junction bases: 3. The CDR3 sequence is CSVDGQGGYEQYF. The CDR3 DNA reads TGCAGCGTTGATGGACAGGGGGGTTACGAGCAGTACTTC.

The V gene is TRBV19, the J gene TRBJ1-6; D uncertain. Trimming stripped 3 bases from V and 16 bases from J, with 10 bases between. Germline V lookup: CDR1 LNHDA, CDR2 SQIVND (reference sequence). CDR3 length equals 11 residues. The CDR3 DNA is TGTGCCAGTAGTATCGGACGGATACTCCACTTT. Its protein is CASSIGRILHF.

This clone was found once. The V and J genes are TRBV5-1 and TRBJ1-2; a possible D gene is TRBD1 (6 bases). This CDR3 has 14 amino acids. The germline V gene encodes CDR1 SGHRS and CDR2 YFSETQ. Trimming took 4 bases from V and 6 from J, leaving 16 bases between them. CDR3 amino acids: CASSRGVRDDGYTF. The CDR3 region has the DNA TGCGCCAGCAGCAGGGGGGTGAGAGACGATGGCTACACCTTC.

The genes are TRBV27 and TRBJ1-4, with 8 nucleotides matching TRBD1. The junction had 4 bases not matched to a gene; V was cut back by 2 bases and J by 8 bases. The CDR3 loop spans 14 amino acids. Germline V CDR1 and CDR2: MNHEY, SMNVEV (reference sequence). CDR3: CASSLGRGLEKLFF. The CDR3 region has the DNA TGTGCCAGCAGTTTAGGCAGGGGGCTCGAAAAACTGTTTTTT.